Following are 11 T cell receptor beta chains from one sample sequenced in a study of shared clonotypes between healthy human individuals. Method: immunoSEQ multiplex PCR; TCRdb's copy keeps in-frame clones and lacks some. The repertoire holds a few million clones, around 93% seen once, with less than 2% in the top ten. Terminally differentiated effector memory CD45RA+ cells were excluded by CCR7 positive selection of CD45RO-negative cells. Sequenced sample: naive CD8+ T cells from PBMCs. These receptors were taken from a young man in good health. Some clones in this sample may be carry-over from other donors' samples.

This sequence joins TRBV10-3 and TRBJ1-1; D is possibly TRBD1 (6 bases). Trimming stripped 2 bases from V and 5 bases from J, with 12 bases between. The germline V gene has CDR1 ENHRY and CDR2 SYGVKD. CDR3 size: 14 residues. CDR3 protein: CAISEAEGVTEAFF. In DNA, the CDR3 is TGTGCCATCAGTGAGGCAGAGGGGGTGACTGAAGCTTTCTTT.

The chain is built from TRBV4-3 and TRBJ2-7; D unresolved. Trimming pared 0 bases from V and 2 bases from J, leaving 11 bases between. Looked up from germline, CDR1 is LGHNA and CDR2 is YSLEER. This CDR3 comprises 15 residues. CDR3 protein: CASSQDFGGTYEQYF. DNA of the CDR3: TGCGCCAGCAGCCAAGATTTCGGCGGAACCTACGAGCAGTACTTC.

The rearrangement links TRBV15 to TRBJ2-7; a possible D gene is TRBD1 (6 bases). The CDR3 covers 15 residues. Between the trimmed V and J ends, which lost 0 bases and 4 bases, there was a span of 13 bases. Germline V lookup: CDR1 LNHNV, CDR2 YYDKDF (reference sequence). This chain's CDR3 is CATSRELGARYEQYF. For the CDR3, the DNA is TGTGCCACCAGCAGAGAATTGGGGGCGCGGTACGAGCAGTACTTC.

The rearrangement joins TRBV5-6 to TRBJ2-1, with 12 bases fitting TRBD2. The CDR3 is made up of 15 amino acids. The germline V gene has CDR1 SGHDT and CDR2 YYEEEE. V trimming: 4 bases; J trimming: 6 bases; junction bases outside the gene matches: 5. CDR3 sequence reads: CASSLLAGGLNEQFF. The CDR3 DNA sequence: TGTGCCAGCAGCCTACTAGCGGGAGGCCTCAATGAGCAGTTCTTC.

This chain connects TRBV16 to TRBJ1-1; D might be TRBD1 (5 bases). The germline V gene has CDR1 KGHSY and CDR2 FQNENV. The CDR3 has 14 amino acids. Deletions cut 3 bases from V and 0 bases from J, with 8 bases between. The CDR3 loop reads CASSHGALNTEAFF. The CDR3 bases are TGTGCCAGCAGCCACGGGGCCCTGAACACTGAAGCTTTCTTT.

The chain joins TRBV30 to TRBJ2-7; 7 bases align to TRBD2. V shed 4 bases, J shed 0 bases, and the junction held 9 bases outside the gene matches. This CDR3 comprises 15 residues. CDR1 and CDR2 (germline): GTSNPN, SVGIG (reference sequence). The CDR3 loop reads CAWTHWRDYSYEQYF. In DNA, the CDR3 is TGTGCCTGGACCCATTGGCGGGACTACTCCTACGAGCAGTACTTC.

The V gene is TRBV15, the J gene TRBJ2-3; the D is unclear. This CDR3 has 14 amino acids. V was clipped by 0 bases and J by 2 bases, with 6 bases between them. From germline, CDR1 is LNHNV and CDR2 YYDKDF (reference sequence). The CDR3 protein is CATSRDSPTDTQYF. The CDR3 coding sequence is TGTGCCACCAGCAGAGATTCCCCCACAGATACGCAGTATTTT. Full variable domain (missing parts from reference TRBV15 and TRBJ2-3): DAMVIQNPRYQVTQFGKPVTLSCSQTLNHNVMYWYQQKSSQAPKLLFHYYDKDFNNEADTPDNFQSRRPNTSFCFLDIRSPGLGDTAMYLCATSRDSPTDTQYFGPGTRLTVL.

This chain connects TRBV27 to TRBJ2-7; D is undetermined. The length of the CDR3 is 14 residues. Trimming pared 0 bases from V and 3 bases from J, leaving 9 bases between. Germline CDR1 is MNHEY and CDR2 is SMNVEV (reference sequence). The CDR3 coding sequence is TGTGCCAGCAGTTTATCTTTGGGCCACTACGAGCAGTACTTC. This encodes CASSLSLGHYEQYF.

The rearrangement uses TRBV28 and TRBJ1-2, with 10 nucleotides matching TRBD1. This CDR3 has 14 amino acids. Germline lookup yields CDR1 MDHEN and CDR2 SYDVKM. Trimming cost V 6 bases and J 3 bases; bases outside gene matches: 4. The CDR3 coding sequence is TGTGCCAGCAGGAGACAGGGGGCGTACTATGGCTACACCTTC. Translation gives CASRRQGAYYGYTF.

In DNA, the CDR3 is TGTGCCAGCAGCTTGGACCTAGTTACCTACAATGAGCAGTTCTTC. Translated, it gives CASSLDLVTYNEQFF. This rearrangement joins TRBV5-6 to TRBJ2-1; unclear D gene. Per germline, CDR1 SGHDT and CDR2 YYEEEE. The V end lost 0 bases, the J end lost 2 bases, and 9 bases lay between the germline ends. The CDR3 runs 15 residues.

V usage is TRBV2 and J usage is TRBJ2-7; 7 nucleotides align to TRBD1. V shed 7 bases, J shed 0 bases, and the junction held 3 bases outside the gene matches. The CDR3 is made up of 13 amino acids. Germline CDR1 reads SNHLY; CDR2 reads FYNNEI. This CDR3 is CASKDRLSYEQYF. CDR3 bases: TGTGCCAGCAAGGACAGGCTCTCCTACGAGCAGTACTTC.